What follows describes a single T cell receptor (beta chain). The antigen remains unidentified. Germline V gene sequence: CDR1 LNHDA, CDR2 SQIVND (reference sequence). The CDR3 covers 12 residues. The ends were cut back, 5 bases at V and 0 bases at J, with 4 bases in the middle. PCR amplification relied on 60 Vbeta primers (plus 13 Jbeta primers). Produced via immunoSEQ multiplex PCR; TCRdb's table is partial and in-frame only. This table holds about 130,000 clones, about 80% found once. This sample was included in a study of cytomegalovirus exposure and HLA in healthy donors. Study-wide background: A preliminary data release comprised tens of millions of unique TCRs obtained from HLA-typed donors.

Findings and limits, study-wide: The authors listed some 150 TCR beta chains as cytomegalovirus-associated. Association with HLA alleles at 0.05 false discovery rate was found for approximately 18,000 TCR beta sequences in a later analysis.

The receptor's source is a woman aged 40 to 50 in good health and CMV-seropositive. This chain links TRBV19 with TRBJ1-1; D not resolved. Sequencing was done on a sample of PBMCs. CDR3 bases: TGTGCCAGTAGTCTTTTGAACACTGAAGCTTTCTTT. It is translated as CASSLLNTEAFF.